This T cell receptor (beta chain) was identified in a study of control samples from healthy donors and cancer patients. Libraries were prepared by immunoSEQ multiplex PCR; TCRdb keeps only in-frame clonotypes and omits some of them. This repertoire shows about 51,000 clones, roughly 80% found once; its top ten account for 10%. The TCR originated in a man aged 65-85 years in good health. Sample: blood.

CDR3 protein: CASSSLDTQYF. DNA of the CDR3: TGCGCCAGCAGCTCACTAGATACGCAGTATTTT. This chain connects TRBV5-1 to TRBJ2-3, with no clear D. The CDR3 has 11 residues. V was trimmed by 3 bases and J by 5 bases, leaving 4 bases between them. CDR1 and CDR2 (germline): SGHRS, YFSETQ. The whole variable domain, remainder taken from reference TRBV5-1 and TRBJ2-3, is KAGVTQTPRYLIKTRGQQVTLSCSPISGHRSVSWYQQTPGQGLQFLFEYFSETQRNKGNFPGRFSGRQFSNSRSEMNVSTLELGDSALYLCASSSLDTQYFGPGTRLTVL.